These 9 T cell receptor beta chains share one sample of origin, sequenced in a study of cytomegalovirus exposure and HLA in healthy donors. Researchers ran the PCR with 60 Vbeta and 13 Jbeta primers. Generated by immunoSEQ multiplex PCR, the TCRdb table keeps only in-frame clones and is missing some. The data contain approximately 96,000 clones, around 74% of them singletons. Sequencing was carried out using PBMCs. Receptors originate from a male donor in good health and CMV-seronegative.

This clone has a single count. This rearrangement joins TRBV7-9 to TRBJ2-7; TRBD1 aligns across 9 bases. Germline V gene lookup returns CDR1 SEHNR and CDR2 FQNEAQ (reference sequence). There are 16 residues in the CDR3. V lost 5 bases and J lost 2; bases outside the gene matches: 10. The CDR3 spells CASSTWETGGPYEQYF. CDR3 bases: TGTGCCAGCAGCACCTGGGAGACAGGGGGTCCCTACGAGCAGTACTTC.

V and J are TRBV4-1 and TRBJ2-3; 10 nucleotides align to TRBD2. V lost 1 base and J lost 5; bases outside the gene matches: 9. CDR3 length: 17 amino acids. Germline V gene sequence: CDR1 MGHRA, CDR2 YSYEKL. The CDR3 reads CASSQVGIAGGGDTQYF. CDR3 coding DNA: TGCGCCAGCAGCCAAGTGGGGATAGCGGGAGGAGGAGATACGCAGTATTTT.

This chain connects TRBV29-1 to TRBJ2-2, with D perhaps matching TRBD2 (6 bases). The germline V and J ends were trimmed by 6 bases and 1 base, with 6 bases remaining between them. The CDR3 is 12 amino acids. In germline, CDR1 is SQVTM, CDR2 ANQGSEA. The CDR3 nucleotides are TGCAGCGTCGGGGGGAACACCGGGGAGCTGTTTTTT. Protein sequence: CSVGGNTGELFF.

V is TRBV5-4 and J is TRBJ2-7; maybe TRBD1 (6 bases). The CDR3 length is 15 residues. The germline V and J ends were trimmed by 0 bases and 1 base, with 11 bases remaining between them. Germline V CDR1 and CDR2: SGHNT, YYREEE (reference sequence). The CDR3: CASSLDRERSYEQYF. The CDR3 nucleotides are TGTGCCAGCAGCTTGGACAGGGAAAGGTCCTACGAGCAGTACTTC.

The chain recombines TRBV27 with TRBJ2-1; 12 positions agree with TRBD2. The CDR3 runs 17 residues. Trimming removed 0 bases from V and 4 bases from J; junction bases left unmatched: 4. Germline V gene lookup returns CDR1 MNHEY and CDR2 SMNVEV (reference sequence). DNA of the CDR3: TGTGCCAGCAGTTTATCCCTGACTAGCGGGAGTTACAATGAGCAGTTCTTC. Its protein is CASSLSLTSGSYNEQFF.

The CDR3 loop is CASSLGSGITGELFF. CDR3 in DNA: TGCGCCAGCAGCTTGGGTTCAGGTATCACCGGGGAGCTGTTTTTT. The V gene is TRBV5-1, the J gene TRBJ2-2, with D uncertain. The ends were cut back, 0 bases at V and 4 bases at J, with 10 bases in the middle. The CDR3 is 15 residues long. The V gene's germline CDR1 is SGHRS and CDR2 YFSETQ.

This clone was seen a handful of times. The rearrangement uses TRBV7-2 and TRBJ2-7, with 11 bases that match TRBD2. J was trimmed by 3 bases and V by 4 bases; bases with no gene match: 5. The length of the CDR3 is 15 residues. Germline V CDR1 and CDR2: SGHTA, FQGNSA. The CDR3: CASSSTSGNIYEQYF. Written as DNA, the CDR3 is TGTGCCAGCAGCTCGACTAGCGGGAACATCTACGAGCAGTACTTC.

V usage is TRBV19 and J usage is TRBJ1-2; 10 bases line up with TRBD1. Per germline, CDR1 LNHDA and CDR2 SQIVND (reference sequence). This CDR3 is 15 amino acids long. Germline trimming cut 6 bases from V and 4 bases from J; bases unmatched to any gene: 8. CDR3 coding DNA: TGTGCCAGTAGAACCGGACAGGGGGTGGCCTATGGCTACACCTTC. Its protein product is CASRTGQGVAYGYTF.

The rearrangement joins TRBV28 to TRBJ1-5; 9 bases fit TRBD1. J was trimmed by 7 bases and V by 6 bases; bases with no gene match: 7. Germline-derived CDR1 and CDR2 are MDHEN and SYDVKM. This CDR3 has 14 residues. The CDR3 DNA reads TGTGCCAGCAGCCGGGACAGGGATCAACAGCCCCAGCATTTT. Residues: CASSRDRDQQPQHF.